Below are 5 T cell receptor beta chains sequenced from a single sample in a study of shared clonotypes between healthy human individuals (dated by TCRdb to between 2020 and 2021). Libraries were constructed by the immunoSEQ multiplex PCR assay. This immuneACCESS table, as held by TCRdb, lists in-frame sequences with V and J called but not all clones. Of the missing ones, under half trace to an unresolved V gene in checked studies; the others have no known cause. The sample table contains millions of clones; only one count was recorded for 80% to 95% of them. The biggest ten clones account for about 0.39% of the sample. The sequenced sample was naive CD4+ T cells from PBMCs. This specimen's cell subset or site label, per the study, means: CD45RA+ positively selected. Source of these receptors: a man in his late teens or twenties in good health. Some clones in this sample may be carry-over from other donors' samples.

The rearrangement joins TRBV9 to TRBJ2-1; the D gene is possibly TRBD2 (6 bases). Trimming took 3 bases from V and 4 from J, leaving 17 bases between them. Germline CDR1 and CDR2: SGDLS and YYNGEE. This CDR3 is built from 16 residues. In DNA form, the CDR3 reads TGTGCCAGCAGCGCCGATTGGAGCGGGCAATACAATGAGCAGTTCTTC. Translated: CASSADWSGQYNEQFF.

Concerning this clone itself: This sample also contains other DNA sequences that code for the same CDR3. CDR3 bases: TGCGCCAGCAGCTTGGCGCCGGAGAACTATGGCTACACCTTC. It encodes CASSLAPENYGYTF. This chain joins TRBV5-1 and TRBJ1-2; no firm D call. From germline, CDR1 is SGHRS and CDR2 YFSETQ. The V and J ends lost 0 bases and 2 bases respectively, with 8 bases between them. The CDR3 contains 14 residues.

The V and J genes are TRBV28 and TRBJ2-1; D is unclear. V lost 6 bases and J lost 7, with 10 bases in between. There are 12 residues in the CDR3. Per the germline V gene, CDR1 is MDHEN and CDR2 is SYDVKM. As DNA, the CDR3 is TGTGCCAGCAGACTGACTGCAAATGAGCAGTTCTTC. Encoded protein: CASRLTANEQFF.

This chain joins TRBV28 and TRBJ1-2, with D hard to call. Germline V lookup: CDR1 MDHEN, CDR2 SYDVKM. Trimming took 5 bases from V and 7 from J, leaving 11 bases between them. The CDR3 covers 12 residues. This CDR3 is CASSGPGFGYTF. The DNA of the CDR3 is TGTGCCAGCAGTGGCCCGGGATTTGGCTACACCTTC.

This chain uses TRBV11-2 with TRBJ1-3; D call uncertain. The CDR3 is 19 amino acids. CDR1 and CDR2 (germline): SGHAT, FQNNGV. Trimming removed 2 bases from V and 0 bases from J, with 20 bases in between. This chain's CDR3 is CASSLLYTRTRGSGNTIYF. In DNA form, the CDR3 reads TGTGCCAGCAGCTTACTCTACACCAGGACGCGAGGCTCTGGAAACACCATATATTTT.